These T cell receptor beta chains were read from a single sample in a study of blood T cells in healthy people across ages. TCRdb itself ran the 5' RACE reads through MiXCR, one entry per CDR3 protein. Of around 1,600,000 distinct CDR3 sequences listed, approximately 43% are singletons. The sequenced sample consisted of blood. The receptors come from a woman aged 18-29 years in good health. Each CDR3 is given with its conserved first and last residue. Only some rows state a clone size, as once, few, many or a class for expanded clones.

clone_size,v_call,cdr3_aa
NA,TRBV10-3,CAIRGGLNTEAFF
few,TRBV20-1,CSTREQKAYNEQFF
NA,TRBV29-1,CSVETGFSGNTIYF
NA,TRBV20-1,CSARRGQNSPLHF
NA,TRBV7-9,CASSRQTTNEKLFF
few,TRBV9,CASSASGNTDTQYF
NA,TRBV29-1,CSAGSSTDTQYF
NA,TRBV12-3/TRBV12-4,CTSSGTGLSSYEQFF
NA,TRBV29-1,CSVEAWADTQYF
NA,TRBV4-2,CASSHRSGKSSYNEQFF
NA,TRBV21-1,CASSKASLAANTGELFF
NA,TRBV29-1,CSVVRVPSYEQYF
NA,TRBV7-9,CASSFPDRGDYEQYF
NA,TRBV7-2,CASSPDYERYF
many,TRBV27,CASSAGTVYEQYF
NA,TRBV20-1,CSASHRGVFYGYTF
NA,TRBV9,CASSVRGTEQFF
many,TRBV6-5,CASSLGEAYEQYF
NA,TRBV7-9,CASTGDEAEAFF
few,TRBV7-2,CASSLSRAFGETQYF
NA,TRBV27,CASSLSMKNEQYF
NA,TRBV4-1,CASSHLQGAAEAFF
NA,TRBV4-1,CASSAPGGTSYEQYF
NA,TRBV7-3,CASSLSQSSGANVLTF
few,TRBV24-1,CATSDFSRTGENEQFF
NA,TRBV9,CASSVEATDSYEQYF
NA,TRBV15,CATSGQDQDTGELFF
NA,TRBV5-1,CAGSPTGSSYNEQFF
NA,TRBV6-1,CAVWGRMNTEAFF
NA,TRBV7-9,CASSPPTAATQETQYF
many,TRBV29-1,CSAKGERGHTSTEAFF